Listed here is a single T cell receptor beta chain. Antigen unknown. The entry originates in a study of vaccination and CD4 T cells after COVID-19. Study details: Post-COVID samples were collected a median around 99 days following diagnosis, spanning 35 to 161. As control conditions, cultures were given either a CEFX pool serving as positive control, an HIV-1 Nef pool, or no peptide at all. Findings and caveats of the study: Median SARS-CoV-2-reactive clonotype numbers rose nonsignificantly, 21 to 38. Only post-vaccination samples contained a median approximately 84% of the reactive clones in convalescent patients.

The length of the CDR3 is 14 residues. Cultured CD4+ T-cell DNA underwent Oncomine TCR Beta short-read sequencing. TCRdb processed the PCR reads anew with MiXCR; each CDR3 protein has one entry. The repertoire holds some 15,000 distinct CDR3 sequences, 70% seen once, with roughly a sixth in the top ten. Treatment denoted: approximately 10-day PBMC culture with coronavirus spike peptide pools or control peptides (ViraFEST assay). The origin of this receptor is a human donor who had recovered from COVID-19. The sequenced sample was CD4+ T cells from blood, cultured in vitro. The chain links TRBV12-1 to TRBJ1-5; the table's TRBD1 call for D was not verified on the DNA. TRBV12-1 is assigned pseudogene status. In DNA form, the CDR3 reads TGTGCCAGCAGCTCTGGACAGGGAGGACAGCCCCAGCATTTT. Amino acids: CASSSGQGGQPQHF.